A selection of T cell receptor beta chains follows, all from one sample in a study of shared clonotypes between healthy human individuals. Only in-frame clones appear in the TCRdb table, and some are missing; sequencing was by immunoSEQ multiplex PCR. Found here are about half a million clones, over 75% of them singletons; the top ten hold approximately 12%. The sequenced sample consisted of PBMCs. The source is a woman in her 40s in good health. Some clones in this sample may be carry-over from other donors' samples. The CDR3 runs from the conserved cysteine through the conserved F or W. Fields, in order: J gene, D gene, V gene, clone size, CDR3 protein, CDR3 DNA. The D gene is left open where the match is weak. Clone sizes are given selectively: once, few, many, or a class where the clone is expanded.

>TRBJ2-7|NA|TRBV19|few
CAIPFFIGFEQYF
TGTGCCATCCCCTTCTTCATAGGGTTCGAGCAGTACTTC
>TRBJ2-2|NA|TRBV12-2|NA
CASRLVASGTNTGELFF
NA
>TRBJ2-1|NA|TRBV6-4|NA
CASSDFGPKQGRGYNEQFF
TGTGCCAGCAGTGATTTTGGGCCAAAACAGGGGAGGGGATACAATGAGCAGTTCTTC
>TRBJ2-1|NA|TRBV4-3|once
CASSQGVERYNEQFF
TGCGCCAGCAGCCAAGGGGTAGAGAGGTACAATGAGCAGTTCTTC
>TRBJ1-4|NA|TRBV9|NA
CASSLNPGLNEKLFF
TGTGCCAGCAGCCTCAACCCTGGACTAAACGAAAAACTGTTTTTT
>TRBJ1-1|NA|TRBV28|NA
CASNGQGTEAFF
TGTGCCAGCAATGGGCAGGGTACTGAAGCTTTCTTT
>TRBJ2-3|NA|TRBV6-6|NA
CASSYARSTDTQYF
TGTGCCAGCAGTTATGCCCGGAGCACAGATACGCAGTATTTT
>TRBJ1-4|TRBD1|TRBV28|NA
CATCRTGRNEKLFF
TGTGCCACCTGCCGGACAGGGAGAAATGAAAAACTGTTTTTT
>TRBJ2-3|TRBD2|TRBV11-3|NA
CASSYGAGSTDTQYF
TGTGCCAGCAGCTACGGAGCGGGAAGCACAGATACGCAGTATTTT
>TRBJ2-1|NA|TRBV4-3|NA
CASSLFTSHEQFF
TGCGCCAGCAGCCTTTTTACTAGCCATGAGCAGTTCTTC
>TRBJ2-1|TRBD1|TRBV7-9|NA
CASSRGQGTYNEQFF
TGTGCCAGCAGCCGGGGACAGGGAACCTACAATGAGCAGTTCTTC
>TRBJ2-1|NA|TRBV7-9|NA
CASSALSERRRYEQFF
TGTGCCAGCAGCGCCCTGAGCGAGCGGAGGCGGTATGAGCAGTTCTTC
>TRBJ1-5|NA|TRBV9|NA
CASSADGQSNQPQHF
TGTGCCAGCAGCGCTGACGGACAGAGCAATCAGCCCCAGCATTTT
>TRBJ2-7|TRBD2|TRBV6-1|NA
CASSTGLANEQYF
TGTGCCAGCAGTACCGGACTAGCGAACGAGCAGTACTTC
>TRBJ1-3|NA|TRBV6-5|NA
CASSYGVGNTIYF
TGTGCCAGCAGTTACGGGGTAGGAAACACCATATATTTT
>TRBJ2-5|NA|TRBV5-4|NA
CASSLSLAREETQYF
TGTGCCAGCAGCTTGTCCCTAGCTAGGGAGGAGACCCAGTACTTC
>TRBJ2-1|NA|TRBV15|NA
CATSRAGSSYNEQFF
TGTGCCACCAGCAGAGCAGGAAGCTCCTACAATGAGCAGTTCTTC